The rows below give T cell receptor beta chains drawn from one sample of a study of CD8+ T cells in alopecia areata. Using immunoSEQ multiplex PCR, the repertoire was profiled, and TCRdb retains in-frame clones only, with some absent. The sample carries fewer than 250,000 clones, approximately 61% recorded once. The sample was CD4+ T cells sorted from blood, taken at week 0. These receptors came from a human donor with alopecia areata. Each CDR3 is given with its conserved first and last residue. A D gene is named only where the DNA matches it firmly. Clone sizes are given selectively: once, few, many, or a class where the clone is expanded.

TRBD1	-	TRBJ1-1	12	TRBV2	CARGQGGTEAFF	TGTGCCAGAGGACAGGGGGGCACTGAAGCTTTCTTT
-	many	TRBJ2-3	15	TRBV2	CASTQISPRTDTQYF	TGTGCCAGCACCCAGATATCTCCACGCACAGATACGCAGTATTTT
TRBD1	-	TRBJ1-4	15	TRBV11-2	CASSLQTGAGEKLFF	TGTGCCAGCAGCTTACAGACAGGGGCAGGTGAAAAACTGTTTTTT
-	few	TRBJ2-3	13	TRBV5-1	CASSTRGQDTQYF	TGCGCCAGCAGCACGCGGGGGCAAGATACGCAGTATTTT
-	-	TRBJ2-1	14	TRBV18	CASSPTGIYNEQFF	TGTGCCAGCTCACCGACGGGGATCTACAATGAGCAGTTCTTC
TRBD1	-	TRBJ1-1	14	TRBV30	CAGNPGQFVTEAFF	TGTGCCGGGAACCCGGGACAGTTCGTAACTGAAGCTTTCTTT
TRBD2	-	TRBJ2-7	15	TRBV29-1	CSVSGTSFFSYEQYF	TGCAGCGTATCCGGGACTAGCTTTTTTTCCTACGAGCAGTACTTC
TRBD1	-	TRBJ1-2	14	TRBV6-1	CASSGQQGSNGYTF	TGTGCCAGCAGTGGCCAACAGGGGAGTAATGGCTACACCTTC
TRBD2	few	TRBJ2-3	15	TRBV11-2	CASSFLAGAAGTQYF	TGTGCCAGCAGCTTCCTAGCGGGAGCGGCGGGTACGCAGTATTTT
TRBD2	-	TRBJ2-7	14	TRBV10-3	CAISANGGVDEQYF	TGTGCCATCAGTGCGAACGGGGGGGTGGACGAGCAGTACTTC
-	few	TRBJ2-2	16	TRBV28	CASSSLHTANTGELFF	TGTGCCAGCAGCTCCCTACATACAGCGAACACCGGGGAGCTGTTTTTT
-	-	TRBJ2-1	15	TRBV7-9	CASSLWETSYNEQFF	TGTGCCAGCAGCTTATGGGAGACCTCCTACAATGAGCAGTTCTTC
-	-	TRBJ2-1	16	TRBV11-2	CASSLDAGNAYNEQFF	TGTGCCAGCAGCTTAGACGCAGGGAACGCCTACAATGAGCAGTTCTTC
-	-	TRBJ2-7	13	TRBV7-2	CASTIFAEGEQYF	TGTGCCAGCACCATTTTCGCAGAGGGCGAGCAGTACTTC
TRBD1	-	TRBJ1-1	16	TRBV30	CAWSALDRGMNTEAFF	TGTGCCTGGAGTGCCCTGGACAGGGGCATGAACACTGAAGCTTTCTTT
-	-	TRBJ2-1	11	TRBV20-1	CSARVVYEQFF	TGCAGTGCTAGAGTGGTCTATGAGCAGTTCTTC
-	-	TRBJ1-2	15	TRBV30	CAWSVSSPGAYGYTF	TGTGCCTGGAGTGTAAGTTCCCCGGGTGCCTATGGCTACACCTTC
-	-	TRBJ2-1	14	TRBV6-5	CASSYSYSVGEQFF	TGTGCCAGCAGTTACTCATACAGCGTGGGTGAGCAGTTCTTC
-	-	TRBJ1-1	15	TRBV4-1	CASSPGTRGETEAFF	TGCGCCAGCAGCCCAGGGACCAGGGGAGAAACTGAAGCTTTCTTT
-	-	TRBJ2-6	17	TRBV30	CAWSQGAVASGANVLTF	TGTGCCTGGAGTCAAGGGGCCGTAGCCTCTGGGGCCAACGTCCTGACTTTC
-	-	TRBJ2-1	17	TRBV4-2	CASSQDLAGSSYNEQFF	TGTGCCAGCAGCCAAGATTTGGCAGGCAGCTCCTACAATGAGCAGTTCTTC
-	-	TRBJ2-7	16	TRBV30	CAWSVRRQIPTYEQYF	TGTGCCTGGAGTGTACGGCGGCAGATACCAACCTACGAGCAGTACTTC
TRBD1	-	TRBJ1-1	14	TRBV5-1	CASSSGTANTEAFF	TGCGCCAGCAGCTCCGGGACAGCGAACACTGAAGCTTTCTTT
-	-	TRBJ2-3	17	TRBV14	CASSQGGFGPTTDTQYF	TGTGCCAGCAGCCAGGGCGGGTTTGGCCCAACCACAGATACGCAGTATTTT
TRBD1	-	TRBJ2-3	14	TRBV29-1	CSVRTGTGSDTQYF	TGCAGCGTTAGAACCGGGACAGGGTCAGATACGCAGTATTTT
-	-	TRBJ1-6	15	TRBV5-1	CASSPGGPRNSPLHF	TGCGCCAGCAGCCCCGGCGGGCCAAGGAATTCACCCCTCCACTTT
-	-	TRBJ2-5	15	TRBV15	CATSRDLYSGETQYF	TGTGCCACCAGCAGAGATCTTTACTCGGGGGAGACCCAGTACTTC
-	-	TRBJ1-2	15	TRBV7-8	CASSSSLGRVYGYTF	TGTGCCAGCAGCTCCTCCCTCGGACGGGTCTATGGCTACACCTTC
TRBD1	-	TRBJ2-5	13	TRBV18	CASSPTGQETQYF	TGTGCCAGCTCACCGACAGGGCAAGAGACCCAGTACTTC
-	-	TRBJ1-6	14	TRBV7-6	CASSYSRADSPLHF	TGTGCCAGCAGCTACTCAAGGGCCGATTCACCCCTCCACTTT
-	few	TRBJ1-1	15	TRBV5-1	CASSLDGHANTEAFF	TGCGCCAGCAGCTTGGACGGACACGCGAACACTGAAGCTTTCTTT
-	few	TRBJ1-2	13	TRBV7-9	CASSLEPGYGYTF	TGTGCCAGCAGCTTAGAGCCGGGATATGGCTACACCTTC
-	few	TRBJ1-6	14	TRBV18	CASSPQGKSSPLHF	TGTGCCAGCTCACCGCAGGGTAAATCGTCACCCCTCCACTTT
-	-	TRBJ2-1	13	TRBV30	CAWSVRLASEQFF	TGTGCCTGGAGTGTACGGCTAGCAAGTGAGCAGTTCTTC
-	few	TRBJ1-2	14	TRBV4-2	CASSQGDLDYGYTF	TGTGCCAGCAGCCAAGGGGATTTAGACTATGGCTACACCTTC
-	few	TRBJ2-2	13	TRBV10-1	CASSESGNGELFF	TGCGCCAGCAGTGAGTCAGGAAACGGGGAGCTGTTTTTT
-	-	TRBJ2-2	16	TRBV30	CAWRRFGVKDTGELFF	TGTGCCTGGAGGAGGTTCGGGGTTAAGGACACCGGGGAGCTGTTTTTT
-	-	TRBJ1-1	13	TRBV14	CASSHGGRREAFF	TGTGCCAGCAGCCATGGCGGGCGGAGGGAGGCTTTCTTT
-	few	TRBJ2-3	14	TRBV5-1	CASDSGRFADTQYF	TGCGCCAGCGACTCGGGACGGTTCGCAGATACGCAGTATTTT
TRBD1	few	TRBJ2-7	12	TRBV30	CAWSGQGYEQYF	TGTGCCTGGTCCGGACAGGGCTACGAGCAGTACTTC
TRBD1	few	TRBJ1-6	15	TRBV6-6	CASSSTGLNNSPLHF	TGTGCCAGCAGTTCGACAGGGTTGAATAATTCACCCCTCCACTTT
-	few	TRBJ2-7	14	TRBV6-1	CASTFGGLSYEQYF	TGTGCCAGCACCTTTGGAGGGCTTTCCTACGAGCAGTACTTC
-	-	TRBJ2-6	16	TRBV13	CASTRGGPAGANVLTF	TGTGCCAGCACCCGAGGGGGGCCCGCCGGGGCCAACGTCCTGACTTTC
TRBD1	-	TRBJ1-4	15	TRBV30	CAWSVGRGLAEKLFF	TGTGCCTGGAGTGTTGGCAGGGGGCTCGCTGAAAAACTGTTTTTT
-	-	TRBJ1-2	14	TRBV29-1	CSVAPRAIDYGYTF	TGCAGCGTTGCACCGCGGGCAATTGACTATGGCTACACCTTC
TRBD1	once	TRBJ1-2	14	TRBV30	CAWREDRGGYGYTF	TGTGCCTGGAGGGAAGACAGGGGAGGCTATGGCTACACCTTC
TRBD1	once	TRBJ2-7	12	TRBV6-5	CASSTGQGEQYF	TGTGCCAGCAGCACGGGACAGGGCGAGCAGTACTTC
-	-	TRBJ1-1	14	TRBV27	CASSLGGRGTEAFF	TGTGCCAGCAGTTTAGGCGGCAGGGGCACTGAAGCTTTCTTT
-	few	TRBJ2-5	13	TRBV2	CASIGVAQETQYF	TGTGCCAGCATTGGTGTTGCCCAGGAGACCCAGTACTTC
TRBD2	-	TRBJ2-7	16	TRBV10-3	CAISRVAGTRDGEQYF	TGTGCCATCAGTCGGGTAGCGGGGACCCGGGACGGGGAGCAGTACTTC